The 32 T cell receptor beta chains reported below all come from one sample, sequenced in a study of blood T cell repertoires in COVID-19. Assay: immunoSEQ multiplex PCR; the TCRdb copy retains only in-frame clones and omits some. The sample holds hundreds of thousands of clones, around 82% seen once. The sequencing sample was made of peripheral blood. Source of these receptors: a woman aged 50 to 60 with acute or convalescent COVID-19.

Remarks on this clone: This CDR3 is also generated by other DNA sequences in the sample. The chain carries TRBV5-1 and TRBJ2-3; TRBD2 matches at 12 bases. J gave up 0 bases and V 4 bases, and 3 bases lay outside the gene matches. The CDR3 length is 16 residues. CDR1 and CDR2 from the germline V gene are SGHRS and YFSETQ. CDR3 in amino acids: CASSTGLAGSTDTQYF. In nucleotides, the CDR3 is TGCGCCAGCAGCACCGGACTAGCGGGGAGCACAGATACGCAGTATTTT.

Written as DNA, the CDR3 is TGCAGCGGGGGGAGGACAGCTAACTATGGCTACACCTTC. Translating gives CSGGRTANYGYTF. The chain couples TRBV29-1 to TRBJ1-2; D may be TRBD1 (6 bases). There are 13 residues in the CDR3. The V and J ends lost 7 bases and 0 bases respectively, with 12 bases between them. Germline V gives CDR1 SQVTM, CDR2 ANQGSEA. Supplemented by reference TRBV29-1 and TRBJ1-2, the full variable domain reads SAVISQKPSRDICQRGTSLTIQCQVDSQVTMMFWYRQQPGQSLTLIATANQGSEATYESGFVIDKFPISRPNLTFSTLTVSNMSPEDSSIYLCSGGRTANYGYTFGSGTRLTVV.

This chain joins TRBV5-1 and TRBJ2-7; 12 bases match TRBD2. The germline gives CDR1 SGHRS, CDR2 YFSETQ. Trimming removed 4 bases from V and 6 bases from J; junction bases left unmatched: 5. This CDR3 region has 14 residues. CDR3 amino acids: CASSDLAGGSEQYF. DNA of the CDR3: TGCGCCAGCAGCGATCTAGCGGGAGGGAGCGAGCAGTACTTC.

This chain joins TRBV7-9 and TRBJ2-1, with D unclear. Germline V gives CDR1 SEHNR, CDR2 FQNEAQ (reference sequence). The V and J ends lost 5 bases and 0 bases respectively, with 20 bases between them. The CDR3 totals 18 residues. The CDR3 reads CASSPYPVDLHSYNEQFF. CDR3 DNA: TGTGCCAGCAGCCCATACCCGGTCGATCTTCACTCCTACAATGAGCAGTTCTTC.

Only a few counts were recorded for this clone. The rearrangement uses TRBV6-5 and TRBJ2-2; no clear D gene. The CDR3 consists of 14 residues. V shed 2 bases and J shed 4 bases, with 8 bases lying between them. Germline CDR1 reads MNHEY; CDR2 reads SVGAGI. CDR3 coding DNA: TGTGCCAGCAGTTACGCTAGATTCACCGGGGAGCTGTTTTTT. Its translation: CASSYARFTGELFF.

This chain connects TRBV5-6 to TRBJ2-7; 9 positions agree with TRBD1. This CDR3 contains 14 residues. From germline, CDR1 is SGHDT and CDR2 YYEEEE. V shed 5 bases, J shed 4 bases, and the junction held 7 bases outside the gene matches. CDR3 residues: CASRRRDRVYEQYF. The CDR3, as DNA: TGTGCCAGCAGACGCCGGGACAGGGTATACGAGCAGTACTTC.

The chain combines TRBV12-5 with TRBJ2-3; 10 nucleotides align to TRBD2. The CDR3 is made up of 23 amino acids. Trimming removed 0 bases from V and 0 bases from J; junction bases left unmatched: 21. Looked up from germline, CDR1 is LGHNT and CDR2 is FRNRAP. CDR3 protein: CASGLVKSSGLAEEVVSTDTQYF. The CDR3 DNA reads TGTGCTAGTGGTTTGGTAAAATCCTCCGGACTAGCGGAGGAGGTGGTTAGCACAGATACGCAGTATTTT.

A single count supports this clone. CDR3 coding DNA: TGCAGTGCTAGTATTGGTTCGGAGGGGAAAGCTTTCTTT. Protein: CSASIGSEGKAFF. The chain recombines TRBV20-1 with TRBJ1-1, with a possible D match to TRBD1 (5 bases). The CDR3 extends over 13 amino acids. V lost 3 bases and J 9 bases, leaving 17 bases between the germline ends. CDR1 and CDR2 from the germline V gene are DFQATT and SNEGSKA (reference sequence).

The rearrangement joins TRBV7-9 to TRBJ2-1; perhaps TRBD2 as D (6 bases). Trimming shortened V by 3 bases and J by 7 bases, and 13 bases separated the two germline ends. Per germline, CDR1 SEHNR and CDR2 FQNEAQ (reference sequence). There are 14 residues in the CDR3. CDR3 region: CASSFAGSPNEQFF. In DNA, the CDR3 is TGTGCCAGCAGCTTTGCCGGGAGCCCTAATGAGCAGTTCTTC.

V is TRBV5-4 and J is TRBJ2-7; TRBD1 is a possible D gene (6 bases). The V gene's germline CDR1 is SGHNT and CDR2 YYREEE (reference sequence). V lost 5 bases and J 6 bases, leaving 12 bases between the germline ends. This CDR3 comprises 12 residues. This chain's CDR3 is CASSTGFSEQYF. CDR3 DNA sequence: TGTGCCAGCAGTACAGGGTTCTCCGAGCAGTACTTC.

The CDR3 DNA is TGCGCCAGCAAGGATGGAGGGACAGGGCACTATGGCTACACCTTC. It specifies CASKDGGTGHYGYTF. This chain connects TRBV5-1 to TRBJ1-2; 9 bases map to TRBD1. Germline V gives CDR1 SGHRS, CDR2 YFSETQ. This CDR3 contains 15 residues. V was clipped by 6 bases and J by 3 bases; unmatched bases: 9. Together with reference TRBV5-1 and TRBJ1-2, the CDR3 gives the full variable domain: KAGVTQTPRYLIKTRGQQVTLSCSPISGHRSVSWYQQTPGQGLQFLFEYFSETQRNKGNFPGRFSGRQFSNSRSEMNVSTLELGDSALYLCASKDGGTGHYGYTFGSGTRLTVV.

The J gene is TRBJ2-2, the V gene TRBV3-1 (or the pseudogene TRBV3-2), with 14 bases aligning to TRBD2. This CDR3 is built from 17 residues. Germline CDR1 LGHDT, CDR2 YNNKEL (reference sequence). V lost 4 bases to trimming and J lost 5 bases; unmatched junction nucleotides: 6. DNA of the CDR3: TGTGCCAGCAGCCCGGGACTAGCGGGAGTGCGAACCGGGGAGCTGTTTTTT. It specifies CASSPGLAGVRTGELFF.

This sequence joins TRBV2 and TRBJ1-5; 7 bases are a match to TRBD1. This CDR3 region has 14 residues. V was pared by 8 bases and J by 5 bases, with 9 bases of the junction left unmatched. Germline-derived CDR1 and CDR2 are SNHLY and FYNNEI. The DNA for the CDR3 is TGTGCCAGCCAAGGACAGGAACGACATCAGCCCCAGCATTTT. Its protein product is CASQGQERHQPQHF.

V is TRBV2 and J is TRBJ1-2; the D gene is possibly TRBD1 (6 bases). V was cut by 2 bases and J by 7 bases, with 17 bases left in between. The CDR3 is 15 amino acids. Germline CDR1 reads SNHLY; CDR2 reads FYNNEI. CDR3 nucleotide sequence: TGTGCCAGCAGTGAAAGGGGACAAGGGAGCTCTGGCTACACCTTC. Its protein is CASSERGQGSSGYTF.

The genes are TRBV4-2 and TRBJ1-3; 7 positions agree with TRBD1. J gave up 1 base and V 3 bases, and 3 bases lay outside the gene matches. Germline loops: CDR1 LGHNA, CDR2 YNFKEQ. The CDR3 is 15 residues long. CDR3 in amino acids: CASSQEDRSGNTIYF. CDR3 bases: TGTGCCAGCAGCCAGGAGGACAGGTCTGGAAACACCATATATTTT.

In this sample, this clone turned up once. For the CDR3, the DNA is TGTGCCAGCAGGGGGGCGGAATCGGGCGAGCAGTACTTC. This sequence encodes CASRGAESGEQYF. The chain uses TRBV6-5 and TRBJ2-7; a weak D match, TRBD1 (6 bases). The germline V gene has CDR1 MNHEY and CDR2 SVGAGI. The CDR3 loop spans 13 amino acids. V was shortened by 6 bases and J by 6 bases, with 15 bases between the two germline ends.

The chain is built from TRBV14 and TRBJ2-7, with D perhaps matching TRBD1 (6 bases). Trimming cost V 4 bases and J 2 bases, with 9 bases left between them. Germline V lookup: CDR1 SGHDN, CDR2 FVKESK. The CDR3 sequence is 13 residues long. The CDR3 region is CASSLRTAYEQYF. The CDR3 coding sequence is TGTGCCAGCAGCCTACGGACAGCCTACGAGCAGTACTTC. The whole variable domain, remainder taken from reference TRBV14 and TRBJ2-7, is EAGVTQFPSHSVIEKGQTVTLRCDPISGHDNLYWYRRVMGKEIKFLLHFVKESKQDESGMPNNRFLAERTGGTYSTLKVQPAELEDSGVYFCASSLRTAYEQYFGPGTRLTVT.

This clone was counted once. CDR3 bases: TGTGCCAGCAGTCGGACTGGCAATGAGCAGTTCTTC. It yields the protein CASSRTGNEQFF. J is TRBJ2-1 and V is TRBV3-1 (or the pseudogene TRBV3-2), with a weak D call TRBD2 (5 bases). From germline, CDR1 is LGHDT and CDR2 YNNKEL (reference sequence). V was cut by 6 bases and J by 6 bases, with 9 bases left in between. This CDR3 is 12 amino acids long.

V is TRBV19 and J is TRBJ1-6; D is perhaps TRBD1 (6 bases). Trimming cost V 7 bases and J 6 bases, with 19 bases left between them. The CDR3 consists of 16 residues. The V gene's germline CDR1 is LNHDA and CDR2 SQIVND (reference sequence). The CDR3 nucleotides are TGTGCCAGTACTTCGAGGGACACCGGAATTAATTCACCCCTCCACTTT. This gives the protein CASTSRDTGINSPLHF.

The genes are TRBV29-1 and TRBJ1-2; D possibly corresponds to TRBD1 (5 bases). Germline-derived CDR1 and CDR2 are SQVTM and ANQGSEA. The CDR3 loop spans 14 amino acids. Trimming stripped 4 bases from V and 2 bases from J, with 14 bases between. The CDR3 region has the DNA TGCAGCGTTGTAACCCTGGGGGGGAACTATGGCTACACCTTC. Translation: CSVVTLGGNYGYTF.

The genes are TRBV7-3 and TRBJ2-1, with D perhaps TRBD1 (6 bases). Deletions cut 0 bases from V and 0 bases from J, with 9 bases between. Germline values: CDR1 SGHTA, CDR2 FQGTGA. The CDR3 is 16 amino acids. CDR3 DNA sequence: TGTGCCAGCAGCTTAACTCGAGGGGGCTCCTACAATGAGCAGTTCTTC. Residues: CASSLTRGGSYNEQFF.

The chain recombines TRBV6-5 with TRBJ2-1; 7 bases line up with TRBD2. Germline V gene lookup returns CDR1 MNHEY and CDR2 SVGAGI. CDR3 length: 14 residues. The V segment lost 3 bases and the J segment 15 bases; nucleotides outside the gene matches: 14. CDR3 coding DNA: TGTGCCAGCAGTTATGAGGGGACTAAGCGGGATCGGTTCTTC. Its translation is CASSYEGTKRDRFF.

The chain is built from TRBV9 and TRBJ2-3; unclear D gene. The CDR3 consists of 15 residues. Germline V gene data show CDR1 as SGDLS and CDR2 as YYNGEE. Trimming took off 2 bases at V and 5 bases at J, with 15 bases between the two ends. The CDR3 spells CASSVSSRRGDTQYF. The CDR3, as DNA: TGTGCCAGCAGCGTCTCCTCCAGACGAGGAGATACGCAGTATTTT.

The chain couples TRBV9 to TRBJ2-1; the match to TRBD2 covers 11 bases. The J segment lost 5 bases and the V segment lost 0 bases, leaving 4 bases of the junction unmatched. Germline-derived CDR1 and CDR2 are SGDLS and YYNGEE. The CDR3 consists of 16 residues. The CDR3 loop is CASSVDGSGRDNEQFF. In DNA, the CDR3 is TGTGCCAGCAGCGTAGATGGTAGCGGGAGGGACAATGAGCAGTTCTTC.

The rearrangement uses TRBV11-2 and TRBJ1-6; D call uncertain. Germline V lookup: CDR1 SGHAT, CDR2 FQNNGV. V was pared by 1 base and J by 11 bases, with 6 bases between. The CDR3 covers 12 residues. In DNA form, the CDR3 reads TGTGCCAGCAGCTTAGCCCTACCACCCCTCCACTTT. The encoded protein is CASSLALPPLHF. The whole variable domain, filled in from reference TRBV11-2 and TRBJ1-6, reads EAGVAQSPRYKIIEKRQSVAFWCNPISGHATLYWYQQILGQGPKLLIQFQNNGVVDDSQLPKDRFSAERLKGVDSTLKIQPAKLEDSAVYLCASSLALPPLHFGNGTRLTVT.

V usage is TRBV12-5 and J usage is TRBJ2-1; 9 bases match TRBD2. Germline CDR1 and CDR2: LGHNT and FRNRAP. V lost 1 base and J lost 5; bases outside the gene matches: 9. The CDR3 is 17 residues long. DNA for the CDR3: TGTGCTAGTGGTTTGGCCCTGGCTAGCGGGATAAACAATGAGCAGTTCTTC. Amino acids: CASGLALASGINNEQFF.

CDR3 region: CASSWGSYRGAYNSPLHF. The CDR3 DNA is TGTGCCAGCAGTTGGGGGAGTTACAGGGGAGCCTATAATTCACCCCTCCACTTT. The chain carries TRBV27 and TRBJ1-6, with 7 bases fitting TRBD1. The V and J ends lost 4 bases and 2 bases, in that order; junction bases with no gene match: 11. CDR3 size: 18 residues. CDR1 is MNHEY, CDR2 SMNVEV, per germline (reference sequence).

This chain joins TRBV28 and TRBJ1-1; weak D call: TRBD1 (6 bases). V dropped 3 bases and J dropped 3 bases, with 20 bases sitting between them. CDR1 MDHEN and CDR2 SYDVKM come from the germline V gene. This CDR3 has 17 residues. The CDR3 sequence is CASSFGGASFRDTEAFF. The DNA of the CDR3 is TGTGCCAGCAGTTTTGGGGGGGCGAGCTTTAGGGACACTGAAGCTTTCTTT.

The chain joins TRBV5-1 to TRBJ2-6; D is unresolved. Germline values: CDR1 SGHRS, CDR2 YFSETQ. V dropped 4 bases and J dropped 4 bases, with 9 bases sitting between them. The CDR3 length is 14 residues. DNA for the CDR3: TGCGCCAGCAGCACCGGGTTAGGGGCCAACGTCCTGACTTTC. This codes for CASSTGLGANVLTF.

The J gene is TRBJ2-7, the V gene TRBV12-2; the D call of TRBD2 is as the table states it, not checked on the DNA. TRBV12-2 corresponds to a pseudogene. The CDR3 covers 21 residues. CDR3 in DNA: TGTGCAAGTCGCTCACCAGTATCCGGTGCTAGCGGATTCCCATGGACCTACGAGCAGTACTTC. It encodes CASRSPVSGASGFPWTYEQYF.

This rearrangement joins TRBV2 to TRBJ2-2; TRBD2 agrees at 8 bases. With 6 bases clipped from V and 3 bases from J, the junction kept 6 bases outside the gene matches. Germline CDR1 is SNHLY and CDR2 is FYNNEI. The CDR3 runs 15 residues. CDR3 residues: CASRTTSGYTGELFF. For the CDR3, the DNA is TGTGCCAGCAGAACCACTAGCGGATACACCGGGGAGCTGTTTTTT.

The chain is built from TRBV6-1 and TRBJ2-1; D unclear. The CDR3 covers 15 residues. The V gene's germline CDR1 is MNHNS and CDR2 SASEGT. V lost 3 bases and J 4 bases, leaving 13 bases between the germline ends. In DNA form, the CDR3 reads TGTGCCAGCAGTGATCACCCACACCTTTACAATGAGCAGTTCTTC. This translates into CASSDHPHLYNEQFF.